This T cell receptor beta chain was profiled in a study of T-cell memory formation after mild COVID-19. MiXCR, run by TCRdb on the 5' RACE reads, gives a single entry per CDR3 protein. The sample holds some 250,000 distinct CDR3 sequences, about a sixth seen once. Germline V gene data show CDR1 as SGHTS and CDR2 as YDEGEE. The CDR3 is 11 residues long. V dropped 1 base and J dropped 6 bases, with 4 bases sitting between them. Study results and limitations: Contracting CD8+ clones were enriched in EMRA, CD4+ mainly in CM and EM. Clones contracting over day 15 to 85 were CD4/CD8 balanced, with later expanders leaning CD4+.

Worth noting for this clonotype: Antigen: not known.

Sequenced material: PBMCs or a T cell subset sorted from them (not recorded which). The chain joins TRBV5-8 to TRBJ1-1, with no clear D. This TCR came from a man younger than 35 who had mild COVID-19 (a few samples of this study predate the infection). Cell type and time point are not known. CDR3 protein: CASSLYPEAFF. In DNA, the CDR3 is TGTGCCAGCAGCTTGTATCCTGAAGCTTTCTTT.